This TCR beta chain is drawn from a study of blood T cells in healthy people across ages. Study context: Template switching captured about one barcoded beta molecule per two T cells. Study results and caveats: Measured against age, TCR beta diversity per million T cells decreased in a roughly linear manner. Naive CD4+ cell counts and diversity both ran higher in long-lived than in aged donors.

This clonotype was counted at least ten times. The antigen remains undetermined. Through a sample-barcoded 5' primer and a J-beta primer mix, a second PCR was run for about 6 to 12 cycles. A template-switch adaptor that had 12 random nucleotides put a tag on each cDNA molecule. One entry per CDR3 protein results from TCRdb running MiXCR on the 5' RACE reads. The data show 700,000 to 850,000 distinct CDR3 sequences, approximately 35% seen once. The CDR3 is 14 residues long. V gave up 4 bases and J gave up 0 bases, with 12 bases separating them. Germline CDR1 DFQATT, CDR2 SNEGSKA (reference sequence). The sequenced sample consisted of blood. The origin of this receptor is a man aged 18 to 30 in good health. This chain uses TRBV20-1 with TRBJ1-2; no definite D call. The chain's CDR3 is CSANSPSANYGYTF. CDR3 bases: TGCAGTGCTAATTCCCCATCGGCTAACTATGGCTACACCTTC.